Described below is a single T cell receptor beta chain sequence and its context. Its antigen remains undetermined. Base qualities are not at hand, and no much larger clone is one base apart. The immunoSEQ Assay, a bias-controlled multiplex PCR, was used to amplify TCRbeta CDR3 regions from genomic DNA. In the paper's pipeline: The number of nucleated cells in each sample was estimated from the amplification of reference gene primers within the assay. To quantify the absolute abundance of each unique TCRbeta CDR3 rearrangement, sequence reads were collapsed and filtered. Productive Simpson clonality was computed per sample as the square root of Simpson's diversity index over productive rearrangements. The source is immuneACCESS, and TCRdb retained only in-frame sequences with V and J called. Part of the clones is not carried over; for the studies checked, unresolved V genes explain less than half of this, and the remainder is unexplained. The V and J calls and clone size come from that table; D and trimming were worked out from the DNA. The sample records about 190,000 clones, about 86% of which are singletons. The leading ten clones occupy approximately 15% of the sample.

Trimming at the junction amounts to 0 bases on V and 3 bases on J, and the germline ends lie 7 bases apart. Sequences SGHRS (CDR1) and YFSETQ (CDR2) are obtained from the germline V gene. From cysteine to phenylalanine, the CDR3 is 14 amino acids long. CDR3 DNA only is kept here, 42 bases in frame from base 1. Each collaborating institution followed its own protocols to collect whole blood in K2EDTA tubes. Collaborator samples were shipped for TCRbeta analysis as frozen whole blood, isolated PBMCs, or DNA extracted from either sample type. This entry comes from a study of blood T cell repertoires in COVID-19 (dated by TCRdb to 2020 to 2021). About the investigation overall: Samples covering the acute and convalescent phases of COVID-19 were provided by collaborators in the United States, Italy and Spain. The material from the prospective study consisted of cDNA or gDNA derived from T cells, B-cell-depleted T cells, or PBMCs. Deeply sampled blood TCRbeta repertoires from subjects exposed to, actively infected with, or recovered from COVID-19 were included in the dataset. A freely available public database, intended as a resource for researchers studying the immune response to SARS-CoV-2, is where the repertoires were released. The samples were drawn from two sources: the first 160 participants of the ongoing ImmuneRACE study, and 1,254 subjects contributed by 6 global collaborators. Nearly every sample came with metadata listing a de-identified subject ID, COVID-19 status, age in years and sex. Where available, HLA class I and class II types were taken from metadata supplied by the sample provider and were not determined by assay-based typing. Study-level results and caveats: The quantity of clinical and demographic metadata differed by source and by participant and was supplied without curation.

Recombination connected TRBV5-1 to TRBJ1-3; there is no confident call for the D gene. The sample was peripheral blood. This clonotype was obtained from a man aged 25 to 40 with active or convalescent COVID-19. The sequenced DNA: TGCGCCAGCAGCTTGGCGGGGATTGGAAACACCATATATTTT. This yields the protein CASSLAGIGNTIYF.